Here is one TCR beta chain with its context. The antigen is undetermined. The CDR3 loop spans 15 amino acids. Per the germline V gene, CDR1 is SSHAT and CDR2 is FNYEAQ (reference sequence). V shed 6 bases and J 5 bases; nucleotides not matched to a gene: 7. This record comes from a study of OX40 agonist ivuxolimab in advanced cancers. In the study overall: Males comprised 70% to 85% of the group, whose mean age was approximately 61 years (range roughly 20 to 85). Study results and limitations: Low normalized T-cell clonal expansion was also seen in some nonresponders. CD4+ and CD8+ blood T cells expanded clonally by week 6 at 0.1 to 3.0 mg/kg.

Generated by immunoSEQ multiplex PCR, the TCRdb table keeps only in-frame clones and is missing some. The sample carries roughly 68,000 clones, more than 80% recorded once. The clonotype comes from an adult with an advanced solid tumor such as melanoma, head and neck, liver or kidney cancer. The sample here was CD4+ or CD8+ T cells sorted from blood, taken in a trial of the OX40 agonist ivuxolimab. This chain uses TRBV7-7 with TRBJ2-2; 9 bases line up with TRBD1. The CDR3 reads CASSPTGGGTGELFF. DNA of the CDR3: TGTGCCAGCAGTCCCACAGGGGGCGGGACCGGGGAGCTGTTTTTT.